This section outlines one T cell receptor (beta chain) sequence together with its context. Its antigen is still unknown. The PCR was carried out with 60 Vbeta primers and 13 Jbeta primers. Using immunoSEQ multiplex PCR, the repertoire was profiled, and TCRdb retains in-frame clones only, with some absent. The sample comprises about 120,000 clones, around 70% of which are singletons, and 8.2% rests with the top ten. The sample comes from a study of cytomegalovirus exposure and HLA in healthy donors. Whole-study findings and limits: CMV serostatus stood as the only immune exposure information on hand. Common viral pathogens seemed to be connected with several of the most significant clusters, according to a later analysis. In an earlier analysis, productive rearrangement rates for most beta V segments clustered near 87% or 30%. The investigators catalogued 160 or so TCR beta chains as cytomegalovirus-associated.

This CDR3 comprises 14 residues. Germline values: CDR1 MNHEY, CDR2 SMNVEV (reference sequence). Between the trimmed V and J ends, which lost 2 bases and 8 bases, there was a span of 15 bases. The chain couples TRBV27 to TRBJ1-2, with a tentative D call TRBD1 (6 bases). The origin of this receptor is a woman aged 35 to 49 in good health and CMV-seropositive. The sequenced material came from PBMCs. DNA for the CDR3: TGTGCCAGCAGTTTAAGGGGGATACCTAAGGGCTACACCTTC. Amino acid sequence: CASSLRGIPKGYTF.